This entry lists 9 T cell receptor beta chains sequenced from one sample in a study of response to subunit inactivated influenza vaccine. TCRdb processed the RT-PCR reads anew with MiXCR; each CDR3 protein has one entry. The sample gives some 180,000 distinct CDR3 sequences, around 9.2% of which show up once; approximately 11% is in the top ten. The input for sequencing was non-naive T cells sorted from PBMCs, taken on the day of vaccination. All receptors derive from a man in his forties or fifties who received an inactivated influenza vaccine.

This clonotype was seen repeatedly, ten times or more. The chain recombines TRBV5-1 with TRBJ2-1, with 8 bases aligning to TRBD2. The ends lost 4 bases at V and 8 bases at J; junction bases unmatched: 11. The length of the CDR3 is 15 residues. CDR1 is SGHRS, CDR2 YFSETQ, per germline. The CDR3 loop is CASSRRAGEVDEQFF. The CDR3 DNA is TGCGCCAGCAGCCGACGAGCGGGAGAGGTGGATGAGCAGTTCTTC.

This clonotype was found many times. This chain links TRBV7-2 with TRBJ2-5; TRBD2 matches at 9 bases. The germline CDR1 and CDR2 sequences are SGHTA and FQGNSA. CDR3 length equals 16 residues. The V and J ends lost 0 bases and 0 bases, in that order; junction bases with no gene match: 2. The DNA for the CDR3 is TGTGCCAGCAGCTTAGCCCTAGCGGGAAACCAAGAGACCCAGTACTTC. It encodes CASSLALAGNQETQYF.

This sequence joins TRBV7-9 and TRBJ1-1; D remains unclear. Germline lookup yields CDR1 SEHNR and CDR2 FQNEAQ (reference sequence). Trimming left V 4 bases short and J 0 bases short, with 9 bases between. The CDR3 extends over 14 amino acids. CDR3 loop: CASSSLRMNTEAFF. The CDR3 DNA follows: TGTGCCAGCAGCTCGCTCAGGATGAACACTGAAGCTTTCTTT.

In its sample, this clonotype was seen many times. V usage is TRBV11-2 and J usage is TRBJ1-4; the D gene is possibly TRBD1 (6 bases). Germline V CDR1 and CDR2: SGHAT, FQNNGV. V lost 6 bases to trimming and J lost 8 bases, with 16 bases between them. This CDR3 has 14 residues. The CDR3 sequence: CASSQQGRREKLFF. CDR3 DNA: TGTGCCAGCAGTCAACAGGGACGTCGAGAAAAACTGTTTTTT.

This clonotype was counted between two and nine times. The genes are TRBV20-1 and TRBJ2-7; no clear D gene. Per germline, CDR1 DFQATT and CDR2 SNEGSKA (reference sequence). The CDR3 loop spans 11 amino acids. The germline V and J ends were trimmed by 6 bases and 3 bases, with 9 bases remaining between them. CDR3 region: CSAYRDYEQYF. CDR3 DNA sequence: TGCAGTGCGTATAGGGACTACGAGCAGTACTTC.

This clonotype was detected only a few times. This chain connects TRBV20-1 to TRBJ2-7; D is possibly TRBD2 (7 bases). The germline CDR1 and CDR2 sequences are DFQATT and SNEGSKA (reference sequence). The CDR3 is made up of 15 amino acids. V was cut by 0 bases and J by 6 bases, with 18 bases left in between. CDR3 coding DNA: TGCAGTGCTAGAGATCGAGGGGGAGGGCCAATCGAGCAGTACTTC. It codes for CSARDRGGGPIEQYF.

This chain connects TRBV14 to TRBJ2-5; no firm D call. Trimming pared 2 bases from V and 6 bases from J, leaving 4 bases between. Germline lookup yields CDR1 SGHDN and CDR2 FVKESK. The CDR3 totals 11 residues. CDR3 region: CASSQLQTQYF. As DNA, the CDR3 is TGTGCCAGCAGCCAATTGCAGACCCAGTACTTC.

This clonotype was observed many times. The J gene is TRBJ2-1, the V gene TRBV7-2, with D possibly TRBD2 on 6 matching bases. The CDR3 covers 16 residues. The germline V and J ends were trimmed by 4 bases and 3 bases, with 16 bases remaining between them. Germline V CDR1 and CDR2: SGHTA, FQGNSA. CDR3 DNA: TGTGCCAGCAGCTCGTTAGGCGGGGCGGGCTACAATGAGCAGTTCTTC. Its translation: CASSSLGGAGYNEQFF.

Only a few counts were recorded for this clonotype. CDR3 coding DNA: TGTGCCAGCAGCTTAGGCAGAGGGACAGCGGCCTACGAGCAGTACTTC. It specifies CASSLGRGTAAYEQYF. The rearrangement uses TRBV7-9 and TRBJ2-7; 7 bases match TRBD1. The germline V gene encodes CDR1 SEHNR and CDR2 FQNEAQ (reference sequence). The CDR3 is 16 amino acids. V trimming: 1 base; J trimming: 2 bases; junction bases outside the gene matches: 8.